Below are 3 T cell receptor beta chains sequenced from a single sample in a study of shared clonotypes between healthy human individuals. The assay was immunoSEQ multiplex PCR, and TCRdb's table has in-frame clones only and misses some. The data hold under 550,000 clones, with almost 97% observed a single time. The sequenced sample consisted of naive CD4+ T cells sorted from blood. Specified subset: CD45RA+ positively selected. These receptors were collected from a woman younger than 45 in good health.

The chain joins TRBV27 to TRBJ2-7; TRBD1 matches at 8 bases. The CDR3 has 16 residues. After removal of 3 bases from V and 4 bases from J, the junction contained 11 bases not matched to a gene. The germline gives CDR1 MNHEY, CDR2 SMNVEV (reference sequence). CDR3 region: CASSFRTGSALYEQYF. The CDR3 nucleotides are TGTGCCAGCAGTTTCCGGACAGGGTCGGCTCTTTACGAGCAGTACTTC.

The rearrangement uses TRBV13 and TRBJ1-1; weak D call: TRBD1 (5 bases). The CDR3 extends over 16 amino acids. V was pared by 8 bases and J by 1 base, with 20 bases between. Germline lookup yields CDR1 PRHDT and CDR2 FYEKMQ (reference sequence). CDR3 sequence (DNA): TGTGCCAGCGGCTGGGAATGGGGCATGGCGAACACTGAAGCTTTCTTT. It is translated as CASGWEWGMANTEAFF.

V and J are TRBV15 and TRBJ2-7; 9 bases fit TRBD2. V lost 1 base, J lost 3 bases, and 7 bases stayed unmatched. The CDR3 loop spans 16 amino acids. Germline lookup yields CDR1 LNHNV and CDR2 YYDKDF (reference sequence). CDR3 nucleotide sequence: TGTGCCACCAGCAGAGGGACGGCTAGCGGGAACTACGAGCAGTACTTC. Translated: CATSRGTASGNYEQYF.